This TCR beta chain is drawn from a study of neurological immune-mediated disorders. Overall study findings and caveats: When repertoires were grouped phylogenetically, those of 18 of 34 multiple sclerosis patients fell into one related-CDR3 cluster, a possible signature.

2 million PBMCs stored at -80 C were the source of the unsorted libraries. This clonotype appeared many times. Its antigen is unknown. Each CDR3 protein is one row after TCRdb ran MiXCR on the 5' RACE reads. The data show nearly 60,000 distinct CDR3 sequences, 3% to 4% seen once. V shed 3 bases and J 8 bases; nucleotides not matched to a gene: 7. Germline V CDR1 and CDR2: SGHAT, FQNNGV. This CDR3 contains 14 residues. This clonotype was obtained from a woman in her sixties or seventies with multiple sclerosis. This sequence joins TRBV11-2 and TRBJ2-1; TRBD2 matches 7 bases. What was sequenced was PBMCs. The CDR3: CASSFGGRWDEQFF. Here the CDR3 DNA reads TGTGCCAGCAGCTTCGGCGGGAGATGGGATGAGCAGTTCTTC. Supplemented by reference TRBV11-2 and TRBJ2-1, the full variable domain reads EAGVAQSPRYKIIEKRQSVAFWCNPISGHATLYWYQQILGQGPKLLIQFQNNGVVDDSQLPKDRFSAERLKGVDSTLKIQPAKLEDSAVYLCASSFGGRWDEQFFGPGTRLTVL.